This TCR beta chain was captured by sequencing in a study of vaccination and CD4 T cells after COVID-19 (dated by TCRdb to the early 2020s). Describing the broader study: The convalescent cohort comprised six males and four females, including two Hispanic individuals, seven Caucasians, two Asians and one multiracial person. Participants got two doses of the Pfizer-BioNTech BNT162b2 vaccine (n=8) or two doses of the Moderna mRNA-1273 vaccine (n=2). Post-COVID blood samples were collected from convalescent patients a median of about 92 days after diagnosis, with a range of roughly 30 to 170 days. Post-vaccine blood samples were taken a median of about 70 days after the second vaccine dose, with a range of about 13 to 250 days. The cultures were stimulated with overlapping spike peptide pools from SARS-CoV-2 and from the common cold coronaviruses HCoV-NL63, HCoV-OC43 and HCoV-229E. Control cultures used a CEFX viral epitope pool as positive control, an HIV-1 Nef peptide pool as negative control, or no peptide. In 10 COVID-19 convalescent patients and a handful of infection-naive healthy vaccine recipients, researchers compared the spike-specific CD4+ TCR repertoire from before mRNA vaccination with the repertoire from after. In an earlier paper using these donors, memory CD4+ T cell crossreactivity between SARS-CoV-2 and common cold coronavirus spike proteins was assessed at the TCR clonotype level. Study-wide conclusions, independent of this receptor: Of the vaccine-specific clones in convalescent patients, 304 of 307, or nearly all, reacted only to SARS-CoV-2 spike and did not cross-react with common cold coronaviruses. Although the median number of SARS-CoV-2-reactive clonotypes went up from fewer than 25 after infection to around 40 after vaccination, the increase was not significant. In convalescent patients, a median around 86% of post-vaccine SARS-CoV-2-reactive clones were detected only after vaccination, suggesting vaccine-specific priming. Relatively few convalescent patients were included in the study, and early timepoints after natural infection were not analyzed.

Counted from cysteine to phenylalanine, this CDR3 has 16 amino acids. Only CDR3 DNA is held: 48 bases, read in frame from base 1. Deletion took 0 bases off V and 5 bases off J, with a span of 19 bases between the germline ends. The germline V gene (reference sequence) specifies DFQATT as CDR1 and SNEGSKA as CDR2. The treatment or condition label for this specimen denotes: approximately 10-day PBMC culture with coronavirus spike peptide pools or control peptides (ViraFEST assay). CD4+ T cells from unexposed donors were collected before the COVID-19 pandemic (2011-2018). The study used the ViraFEST assay, which expanded antigen-specific T cells with peptide pools and then identified expanded clonotypes by TCR sequencing. Each well held 2.2 million or so PBMCs cultured with approximately 10 ug/ml peptide pools in IMDM containing approximately 5% human AB serum and about 10 IU/ml IL-2. Half of the culture medium was replaced with fresh IL-2-containing medium on days 3 and 7. Once the cells had been in culture for ten to eleven days, the EasySep CD4+ T cell isolation kit was used to isolate CD4+ T cells by negative selection. As cell number allowed, CD4+ T cells from unexposed donors were tested for reactivity to SARS-CoV-2 S and N and to four common cold coronavirus spike pools. PBMCs were separated from whole blood using Ficoll-Paque Plus gradient centrifugation and then either used fresh or cryopreserved at -140C. Culture conditions were generally each tested in triplicate wells. Leukapheresis product for the unexposed donors was bought commercially.

This clonotype was found a few times. No antigen is known for it. Base qualities are not recorded, but no much larger clone differs from it by a single base. Receptors were amplified or captured by PCR. TCR sequencing of DNA from cultured CD4+ T cells used the Oncomine TCR Beta short-read assay at the Johns Hopkins FTIC core. The QIAamp micro DNA kit was used to extract genomic DNA from the cultured CD4+ T cells. Oncomine TCR Beta libraries from cultured CD4+ T cells were pooled with unique dual indexes and sequenced on an Illumina iSeq 100. As for how the authors treated the data: Non-productive sequences were removed, and CDR3s not starting with C, not ending with F or W, or shorter than 7 amino acids were discarded. Antigen-specific clonotypes were identified using the MANAFEST web application through comparison of peptide-stimulated wells with reference and other culture wells. Positive clones required FDR below 0.05, an odds ratio above 5, and productive frequency above 0.1% in at least two of three replicate wells. A clonotype counted as cross-reactive if it showed significant expansion both in the SARS-CoV-2 spike wells and in at least one common cold coronavirus spike condition. Using R version 3.6.1, CDR3 homology was evaluated through Levenshtein distances (stringdist) along with unrooted phylogenetic trees (ape). TCRdb took the public reads, trimmed them with fastp at Q25, ran MiXCR for clone calling and kept in-frame beta chains. Entries that share a CDR3 protein sequence are merged under the most common genes and DNA. The V and J calls were not made by the authors but by TCRdb's processing. This sample comprises 3,000 to 3,500 distinct CDR3 sequences, around 24% of them detected only once. The ten largest account for 20% to 30% of the sample.

The TCR sequence derives from a human donor in good health. The V and J genes are TRBV20-1 and TRBJ1-1; perhaps TRBD1 is the D gene, with 6 bases matching. Sequencing was done on a sample of CD4+ T cells from blood, cultured in vitro. The CDR3 in this case is CSARDFRGRGGTEAFF. The nucleotides read TGCAGTGCTAGAGATTTTAGGGGCAGGGGAGGGACTGAAGCTTTCTTT.